The T cell receptor beta chain under discussion was sequenced for a study of response to subunit inactivated influenza vaccine. TCRdb re-called the RT-PCR reads through MiXCR, storing one row per CDR3 protein. Of about 540,000 distinct CDR3 sequences in the sample, roughly a quarter were seen once. Losses at the gene ends were 5 bases for V and 12 bases for J; bases not matched to a gene: 12. The CDR3 totals 15 residues. Germline CDR1 is SGHNT and CDR2 is YENEEA. These data were likewise used in another study, on T cells expressing NK-cell markers. That paper notes: The TCR beta cDNA came from 5'RACE template switching with UMIs.

This specimen was CD4+ T cells sorted from PBMCs, taken 12 days after vaccination. The chain is built from TRBV11-3 and TRBJ2-1; TRBD2 matches 11 bases. This receptor was obtained from a man over 45 who received an inactivated influenza vaccine. This chain's CDR3 is CASSPGTSGNEAQFF. The CDR3 coding sequence is TGTGCCAGCAGCCCCGGGACTAGCGGTAATGAAGCGCAGTTCTTC.